The 8 T cell receptor beta chains in this list originate from one sample, sequenced in a study of blood T cell repertoires in COVID-19. Sequencing used immunoSEQ multiplex PCR; TCRdb keeps in-frame clones, though not all of them. The sample consists of around 250,000 clones, around nine tenths of them appearing once. Sequencing was performed on peripheral blood. Source of these receptors: a woman aged 65 to 85 with active or convalescent COVID-19.

The gene calls are TRBV19 and TRBJ1-6, with 8 nucleotides matching TRBD1. V shed 9 bases, J shed 7 bases, and the junction held 8 bases outside the gene matches. The CDR3 is made up of 14 amino acids. Germline assignment: CDR1 LNHDA and CDR2 SQIVND (reference sequence). For the CDR3, the DNA is TGTGCCAGCACGGGACAGGCAACAAATTCACCCCTCCACTTT. The encoded protein is CASTGQATNSPLHF.

This clone has a single count. This sequence joins TRBV9 and TRBJ1-2, with a possible D match to TRBD1 (5 bases). Germline CDR1 and CDR2: SGDLS and YYNGEE. V lost 4 bases, J lost 8 bases, and 21 bases lay in between. This CDR3 has 15 residues. CDR3 amino acids: CASSSGGGYLIGYTF. In nucleotides, the CDR3 is TGTGCCAGCAGCAGCGGTGGGGGGTACTTAATAGGCTACACCTTC.

The rearrangement joins TRBV4-3 to TRBJ1-1, with D uncertain. From germline, CDR1 is LGHNA and CDR2 YSLEER. The CDR3 is made up of 13 amino acids. V dropped 4 bases and J dropped 6 bases, with 12 bases sitting between them. The DNA of the CDR3 is TGCGCCAGCAGCCTCTACAGCGGTGCTGAAGCTTTCTTT. Amino acid sequence: CASSLYSGAEAFF.

The chain carries TRBV5-8 and TRBJ2-7, with D maybe TRBD2 (6 bases). Germline V gene data show CDR1 as SGHTS and CDR2 as YDEGEE. V dropped 4 bases and J dropped 7 bases, with 21 bases sitting between them. CDR3 length: 15 residues. CDR3: CASSPFRLPTREQYF. The CDR3 DNA sequence: TGTGCCAGCAGCCCTTTCCGACTCCCGACTAGGGAGCAGTACTTC. Combining the CDR3 with reference TRBV5-8 and TRBJ2-7 gives the whole variable domain EAGVTQSPTHLIKTRGQQATLRCSPISGHTSVYWYQQALGLGLQFLLWYDEGEERNRGNFPPRFSGRQFPNYSSELNVNALELEDSALYLCASSPFRLPTREQYFGPGTRLTVT.

J is TRBJ1-2 and V is TRBV2; 7 bases are a match to TRBD1. The CDR3 contains 13 residues. With 4 bases clipped from V and 6 bases from J, the junction kept 5 bases outside the gene matches. CDR1 is SNHLY, CDR2 FYNNEI, per germline. CDR3 in amino acids: CASSVEGGNGYTF. CDR3 sequence (DNA): TGTGCCAGCAGTGTAGAAGGGGGCAATGGCTACACCTTC.

The V gene is TRBV2, the J gene TRBJ1-4; D perhaps matches TRBD1 (5 bases). Germline V gives CDR1 SNHLY, CDR2 FYNNEI. With 4 bases removed from V and 0 bases from J, the gap between germline ends came to 12 bases. The CDR3 consists of 16 residues. The CDR3 DNA sequence: TGTGCCAGCAGTGCGGGGGTAGGCACAACTAATGAAAAACTGTTTTTT. Translated, it gives CASSAGVGTTNEKLFF.

The genes are TRBV9 and TRBJ2-3; tentative D call: TRBD2 (7 bases). The CDR3 length is 15 residues. Trimming took 4 bases from V and 2 from J, leaving 14 bases between them. Per germline, CDR1 SGDLS and CDR2 YYNGEE. CDR3 sequence: CASSPPAGATDTQYF. The CDR3 nucleotides read TGTGCCAGCAGCCCCCCGGCGGGGGCCACAGATACGCAGTATTTT.

This sequence joins TRBV7-3 and TRBJ2-3, with 10 bases lining up with TRBD1. The CDR3 is 13 residues long. Trimming removed 8 bases from V and 3 bases from J; junction bases left unmatched: 2. Germline assignment: CDR1 SGHTA and CDR2 FQGTGA. Here the CDR3 reads CASRQGATDTQYF. The CDR3 nucleotides are TGTGCCAGCCGACAGGGGGCTACAGATACGCAGTATTTT.